Listed below are T cell receptor beta chains from one sample, sequenced in a study of T cells in Graves' hyperthyroidism and ophthalmopathy. Each CDR3 protein gets one entry after TCRdb re-called the multiplex PCR reads with MiXCR. The sample carries roughly 510,000 distinct CDR3 sequences, 46% recorded once. Sequencing was carried out using peripheral blood or thyroid tissue (not recorded which). The receptors were gathered from an adult woman with Graves' disease, either hyperthyroidism or ophthalmopathy (not recorded which). The CDR3 runs from the conserved cysteine through the conserved F or W. D genes are given only for firm matches. A row's size may be missing; if present it is once, few, many or a size class.

>NA|TRBJ2-7|TRBV29-1|NA
CSVPDLSGHEQYF
TGCAGCGTTCCGGACCTCTCAGGGCACGAGCAGTACTTC
>NA|TRBJ1-2|TRBV10-3|TRBD1
CAIRSTPGQDVYGYTF
TGTGCCATCAGGTCTACTCCGGGACAGGATGTCTATGGCTACACCTTC
>NA|TRBJ2-7|TRBV12-3/TRBV12-4|NA
CASSLRRGGRVSYEQYF
TGTGCCAGCAGTTTAAGGAGGGGGGGTCGGGTGTCCTACGAGCAGTACTTC
>few|TRBJ2-2|TRBV7-2|NA
CASSESLAAANTGELFF
TGTGCCAGCAGTGAAAGCCTAGCAGCAGCGAACACCGGGGAGCTGTTTTTT
>few|TRBJ1-1|TRBV3-1|NA
CASSNLPGRGNTEAFF
TGTGCCTCCTCGAACCTCCCGGGCAGGGGGAACACTGAAGCTTTCTTT
>NA|TRBJ1-1|TRBV20-1|NA
CSARSTRVEAFF
TGCAGTGCTAGAAGCACGCGGGTTGAAGCTTTCTTT
>few|TRBJ2-1|TRBV29-1|TRBD2
CSVGGLAGKGEQFF
TGCAGCGTTGGCGGGCTAGCGGGAAAGGGTGAGCAGTTCTTC
>NA|TRBJ1-2|TRBV29-1|NA
CSVGPAGDDGYTF
TGCAGCGTTGGGCCTGCAGGGGACGATGGCTACACCTTC
>NA|TRBJ2-5|TRBV10-2|NA
CASSEGERAQYF
TGCGCCAGCAGTGAGGGGGAAAGGGCCCAGTACTTC
>NA|TRBJ2-2|TRBV6-5|NA
CASRPLAGGELFF
TGTGCCAGCAGACCACTAGCCGGCGGGGAGCTGTTTTTT
>NA|TRBJ1-5|TRBV15|NA
CATSSLDEHQPQHF
TGTGCCACCAGCAGCTTAGATGAGCATCAGCCCCAGCATTTT
>few|TRBJ1-1|TRBV10-3|NA
CAISGMLGPSEAFF
TGTGCCATCAGTGGGATGTTGGGTCCCTCTGAAGCTTTCTTT
>NA|TRBJ2-5|TRBV25-1|TRBD2
CASSDPGLSGRETQYF
TGTGCCAGCAGTGATCCTGGGTTGAGCGGGAGGGAGACCCAGTACTTC